A selection of T cell receptor beta chains follows, all from one sample in a study of blood T cell repertoires in COVID-19. Libraries were prepared by immunoSEQ multiplex PCR; TCRdb keeps only in-frame clonotypes and omits some of them. The sample carries 120,000 or so clones, more than 75% recorded once. Material: peripheral blood. These receptors originate from a human donor in a cohort sampled during active COVID-19. The conserved cysteine and the conserved F or W are not part of the CDR3 here. The order of the fields is CDR3 protein, V gene, J gene, clone size. The size of a clone is reported for some rows only, either as once, few or many, or as a class for expanded clones.

CDR3: ASSKREGGRGEQF
V: TRBV6-5
J: TRBJ2-1
size: -

CDR3: ASSETVRGWRNEQF
V: TRBV2
J: TRBJ2-1
size: -

CDR3: ASSLGQGVTGELF
V: TRBV7-9
J: TRBJ2-2
size: -

CDR3: ATSYGETQY
V: TRBV24-1
J: TRBJ2-5
size: -

CDR3: ASSQDLIRPGRDNYGYT
V: TRBV4-1
J: TRBJ1-2
size: few

CDR3: ASSLVGLAADTQY
V: TRBV5-5
J: TRBJ2-3
size: -

CDR3: ASSQVLDRENTGELF
V: TRBV3-1/TRBV3-2
J: TRBJ2-2
size: -

CDR3: SASDRQETQY
V: TRBV20-1
J: TRBJ2-5
size: -

CDR3: ASSSPREGSPF
V: TRBV12-3/TRBV12-4
J: TRBJ2-1
size: -

CDR3: AISEMAGSYNSPLH
V: TRBV10-3
J: TRBJ1-6
size: -

CDR3: ASSRDGPYEQY
V: TRBV11-1
J: TRBJ2-7
size: -

CDR3: ASSQRTSGGSSYEQY
V: TRBV3-1/TRBV3-2
J: -
size: -

CDR3: ASSRSSQTQY
V: TRBV3-1/TRBV3-2
J: TRBJ2-5
size: -

CDR3: ATSRAMGQWNEQY
V: TRBV15
J: TRBJ2-7
size: -

CDR3: ASSISSDRDDQPQH
V: TRBV19
J: TRBJ1-5
size: -

CDR3: ASSLPGSSGGGEETQY
V: TRBV5-1
J: TRBJ2-5
size: -

CDR3: ASRDSIYNEQF
V: TRBV5-4
J: TRBJ2-1
size: -

CDR3: ASSFRLDTGNTIY
V: TRBV28
J: TRBJ1-3
size: -

CDR3: ASSPWTSGIAGELF
V: TRBV5-6
J: TRBJ2-2
size: -

CDR3: ASSERGSYGYT
V: TRBV6-1
J: TRBJ1-2
size: -

CDR3: ASSPQGYGYT
V: TRBV13
J: TRBJ1-2
size: -

CDR3: ASSLPGSYNEQF
V: TRBV11-2
J: TRBJ2-1
size: -

CDR3: ASSLREGRMNSPLH
V: TRBV27
J: TRBJ1-6
size: -

CDR3: ASSSRLAGVKNIQY
V: TRBV11-1
J: TRBJ2-4
size: -

CDR3: ASSSTGGTEAF
V: TRBV5-5
J: TRBJ1-1
size: -

CDR3: ASSPAGGSGSYREQY
V: TRBV7-6
J: TRBJ2-7
size: -

CDR3: AWSPGRQEVQPQH
V: TRBV30
J: TRBJ1-5
size: -

CDR3: ASSQVMTGPLYEQY
V: TRBV14
J: TRBJ2-7
size: -

CDR3: ASNTGAGANVLT
V: TRBV6-5
J: TRBJ2-6
size: -

CDR3: ASSLRSVRVGYGYT
V: TRBV5-6
J: TRBJ1-2
size: -

CDR3: ASSSSGTSMIGELF
V: TRBV7-7
J: TRBJ2-2
size: -

CDR3: ASSPWGQTNTEAF
V: TRBV3-1/TRBV3-2
J: TRBJ1-1
size: -

CDR3: ASSRDSSGANVLT
V: TRBV6-5
J: TRBJ2-6
size: -

CDR3: ASSEQGYTEAF
V: TRBV12-3/TRBV12-4
J: TRBJ1-1
size: -

CDR3: ASSLGSGTSSYEQY
V: TRBV7-9
J: TRBJ2-7
size: few

CDR3: ASSPETSIYNEQF
V: TRBV4-2
J: TRBJ2-1
size: -

CDR3: ASSLAASRTTTGPDTQY
V: TRBV28
J: TRBJ2-3
size: -

CDR3: ASSLQPGLAVGTQY
V: TRBV7-9
J: TRBJ2-3
size: -